This TCR beta chain was retrieved from a study of shared clonotypes between healthy human individuals. Investigators divided CD4+ cells into CD45RA+ naive and CD45RA-negative memory subsets. Germline assignment: CDR1 SGHRS and CDR2 YFSETQ. The CDR3 contains 16 residues. The V and J ends lost 4 bases and 0 bases respectively, with 14 bases between them. TCRdb's table, derived via immunoSEQ multiplex PCR, lists solely in-frame clones and lacks some. The sample consists of over 1.5 million clones, approximately 98% of them appearing once. A word on this clone: This sample also contains other DNA sequences that code for the same CDR3.

V and J are TRBV5-1 and TRBJ2-1; D unclear. The receptor's source is a man aged 25-40 years in good health. Input material: naive CD4+ T cells sorted from blood. Subset meaning: CD45RA+ positively selected. The CDR3 here is CASSPNGRSSYNEQFF. In DNA, the CDR3 is TGCGCCAGCAGCCCCAACGGACGAAGCTCCTACAATGAGCAGTTCTTC. Filled out from reference TRBV5-1 and TRBJ2-1, the complete variable domain reads KAGVTQTPRYLIKTRGQQVTLSCSPISGHRSVSWYQQTPGQGLQFLFEYFSETQRNKGNFPGRFSGRQFSNSRSEMNVSTLELGDSALYLCASSPNGRSSYNEQFFGPGTRLTVL.